This T cell receptor beta chain emerged from a study of CD8+CD57+ T cells in acquired aplastic anemia. Study information: DNA from sorted CD4+ and CD8+ cells averaged approximately 2.9 ug.

CD8+CD57+ cell expansion, shown by flow cytometry, had occurred in the patients selected for sequencing. The enrolled patients all had severe acquired aplastic anemia. Germline lookup yields CDR1 SGHVS and CDR2 FQNEAQ. This CDR3 is 16 amino acids long. Trimming cost V 5 bases and J 5 bases, with 21 bases left between them. According to the study, genomic DNA was the template for TCR beta VDJ and CDR3 profiling. Each CDR3 protein is one row after TCRdb ran MiXCR on the reads. Seen here are over 150,000 distinct CDR3 sequences, 63% observed once, and the top ten hold approximately 46%. Study findings and constraints: Patients and controls were found to share roughly 31 CD8+ CDR3 sequences.

This clonotype was observed a few times. Antigen specificity is unknown. The genes are TRBV7-8 and TRBJ2-5, with a tentative D call TRBD2 (6 bases). Sequencing was performed on sorted CD4+, CD8+, or CD8+CD57+ T cells (not recorded which) from PBMCs. This TCR was sampled from a human donor with aplastic anemia. The CDR3: CASSLKGIAVGETQYF. The CDR3 region has the DNA TGTGCCAGCAGCCTCAAAGGGATAGCGGTCGGTGAGACCCAGTACTTC.